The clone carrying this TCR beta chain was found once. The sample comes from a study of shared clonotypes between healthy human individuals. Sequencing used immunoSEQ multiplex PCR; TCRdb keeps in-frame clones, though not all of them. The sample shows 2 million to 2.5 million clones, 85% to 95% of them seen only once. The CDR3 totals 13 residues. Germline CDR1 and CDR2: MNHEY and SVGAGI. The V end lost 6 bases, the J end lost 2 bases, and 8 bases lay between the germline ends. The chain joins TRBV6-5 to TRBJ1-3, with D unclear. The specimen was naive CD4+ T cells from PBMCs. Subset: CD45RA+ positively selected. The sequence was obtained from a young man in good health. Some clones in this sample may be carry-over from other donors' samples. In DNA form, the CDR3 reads TGTGCCAGCAGGGGCGCAACTGGAAACACCATATATTTT. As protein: CASRGATGNTIYF.